This section outlines one T cell receptor beta chain sequence together with its context. Its antigen is still unknown. The record originates from a study of regulatory T cells in long-lasting Graves disease. Looking at the study overall: Under 3 months of antithyroid drugs had been taken by newly diagnosed Graves' patients.

The study, taken as a whole, reports: Possibly, too few samples lowered accuracy. For persistent Graves' patients, TCR diversity was lower than for newly diagnosed ones.

HTBI primers from iRepertoire and Arm-PCR of CDR3 regions yielded the TCR beta libraries. TCRdb reprocessed the multiplex PCR reads with MiXCR, giving one entry per CDR3 protein. The sample has fewer than 450,000 distinct CDR3 sequences, roughly 15% seen once. The time point is: newly diagnosed GD, antithyroid drugs for less than 3 months. RNA isolated from PBMCs was used to make the TCR library. The same data also contributed to another study, on T cells in Graves' hyperthyroidism and ophthalmopathy. That source reports: Ophthalmopathy was told apart from stable hyperthyroidism by a 13 V-J model.

The receptor was derived from a woman aged 40 to 49 with Graves disease. Source: peripheral blood mononuclear cells (PBMCs), taken at new diagnosis, from a patient treated with antithyroid drugs.

DNA of the CDR3: TGTGCCAGCAGTTTAGCGTACCAAGGAGAGACCCAGTACTTC. It yields the protein CASSLAYQGETQYF. The genes are TRBV12-3 or TRBV12-4 and TRBJ2-5; D remains ambiguous. This CDR3 spans 14 amino acids. V lost 0 bases to trimming and J lost 4 bases, with 9 bases between them.